The 24 T cell receptor beta chains in this list originate from one sample, sequenced in a study of shared clonotypes between healthy human individuals. The table came from immunoSEQ multiplex PCR; TCRdb's copy has only in-frame clones and leaves some out. The sample has 2 million to 2.5 million clones; more than 85% are singletons. Source material: naive CD4+ T cells from PBMCs. Stated subset: CD45RA+ positively selected. The receptors here all came from a man between 18 and 35 years old in good health. Some clones in this sample may be carry-over from other donors' samples.

The gene calls are TRBV6-1 and TRBJ2-3; D gene unclear. Trimming cost V 8 bases and J 0 bases, with 9 bases left between them. Germline V gene data show CDR1 as MNHNS and CDR2 as SASEGT. The CDR3 has 13 amino acids. CDR3 DNA: TGTGCCAGCCGTTTGACTAGCACAGATACGCAGTATTTT. Amino acids: CASRLTSTDTQYF.

This clone was recorded only once. The chain joins TRBV6-6 to TRBJ1-2, with D unclear. V lost 4 bases, J lost 5 bases, and 11 bases lay in between. Germline-derived CDR1 and CDR2 are MNHNY and SVGAGI (reference sequence). The CDR3 covers 13 residues. The CDR3, as DNA: TGTGCCAGCAGTTTGTATAAGGGATATGGCTACACCTTC. This translates into CASSLYKGYGYTF.

As DNA, the CDR3 is TGCGCCAGCAGCTTGGGAGCCCAGGGGGCGGTTTACGAGCAGTACTTC. This gives the protein CASSLGAQGAVYEQYF. V and J are TRBV5-1 and TRBJ2-7, with TRBD1 matching over 8 bases. The germline gives CDR1 SGHRS, CDR2 YFSETQ. After removal of 0 bases from V and 4 bases from J, the junction contained 9 bases not matched to a gene. CDR3 length: 16 residues.

The V call is TRBV20-1, the J call TRBJ1-2; no clear D gene. Per the germline V gene, CDR1 is DFQATT and CDR2 is SNEGSKA (reference sequence). This CDR3 has 11 residues. Trimming took off 7 bases at V and 4 bases at J, with 10 bases between the two ends. CDR3: CSGLRGYGYTF. CDR3 in DNA: TGCAGTGGACTTCGGGGCTATGGCTACACCTTC.

The rearrangement uses TRBV18 and TRBJ1-1; D unclear. Trimming stripped 5 bases from V and 7 bases from J, with 17 bases between. The CDR3 runs to 14 residues. Germline values: CDR1 KGHSH, CDR2 LQKENI. The DNA for the CDR3 is TGTGCCAGCTCATTCTTTGGGGTAGGCGGTGAAGCTTTCTTT. Residues: CASSFFGVGGEAFF.

Comments on this clone: The junction differs from germline at one of its ends, possibly a read error. This chain links TRBV7-2 with TRBJ2-7; D might be TRBD2 (6 bases). The germline CDR1 and CDR2 sequences are SGHTA and FQGNSA. The CDR3 spans 15 residues. The CDR3 DNA follows: TGTGCTAGCAGCTTAGGCGGGCGGGGCCCCTACGAGCAGTACTTC. This gives the protein CASSLGGRGPYEQYF. The full variable domain, rest sourced from reference TRBV7-2 and TRBJ2-7, is GAGVSQSPSNKVTEKGKDVELRCDPISGHTALYWYRQSLGQGLEFLIYFQGNSAPDKSGLPSDRFSAERTGGSVSTLTIQRTQQEDSAVYLCASSLGGRGPYEQYFGPGTRLTVT.

The chain is built from TRBV6-5 and TRBJ2-2, with D possibly being TRBD1 (6 bases). Trimming took off 2 bases at V and 1 base at J, with 11 bases between the two ends. The CDR3 is 16 residues long. Germline assignment: CDR1 MNHEY and CDR2 SVGAGI. The CDR3 loop reads CASSYTPTGNTGELFF. DNA of the CDR3: TGTGCCAGCAGTTACACCCCGACAGGGAACACCGGGGAGCTGTTTTTT.

The chain has TRBV6-5 and TRBJ2-5, with D unresolved. CDR1 is MNHEY and CDR2 is SVGAGI in the germline V gene. V was clipped by 8 bases and J by 5 bases, with 12 bases between them. The CDR3 has 12 residues. In nucleotides, the CDR3 is TGTGCCAGCGGAAACATTGGTGAGACCCAGTACTTC. The encoded protein is CASGNIGETQYF.

This chain links TRBV5-1 with TRBJ2-1, with D possibly matching TRBD1 (6 bases). Germline values: CDR1 SGHRS, CDR2 YFSETQ. V was cut by 0 bases and J by 6 bases, with 16 bases left in between. The CDR3 length is 16 residues. The CDR3 nucleotides read TGCGCCAGCAGCTTGGTGGGTCGGCAGGGGTTCAATGAGCAGTTCTTC. This sequence encodes CASSLVGRQGFNEQFF.

This sequence joins TRBV4-3 and TRBJ2-2; unclear D gene. The CDR3 loop spans 13 amino acids. V was cut by 1 base and J by 14 bases, with 14 bases left in between. CDR1 LGHNA and CDR2 YSLEER come from the germline V gene. The CDR3 loop reads CASSQAVRAGLFF. The CDR3 region has the DNA TGCGCCAGCAGCCAAGCGGTTAGGGCAGGCCTGTTTTTT.

The rearrangement links TRBV7-9 to TRBJ2-1; a possible D gene is TRBD1 (6 bases). Germline V lookup: CDR1 SEHNR, CDR2 FQNEAQ (reference sequence). V lost 5 bases and J lost 8, with 16 bases in between. This CDR3 has 14 amino acids. The CDR3 DNA follows: TGTGCCAGCAGCGGATACAGGGATGGGGATGAGCAGTTCTTC. Residues: CASSGYRDGDEQFF.

The chain combines TRBV5-5 with TRBJ2-2; 8 positions agree with TRBD2. CDR3 length: 15 amino acids. In germline, CDR1 is SGHKS, CDR2 YYEKEE (reference sequence). The V gene end was trimmed by 4 bases and the J gene end by 4 bases; junction bases not matched to a gene: 6. The CDR3 spells CASSLLGGGTGELFF. The CDR3 nucleotides are TGTGCCAGCAGCCTCCTCGGGGGGGGCACCGGGGAGCTGTTTTTT.

This clone has just a few counts. The sample carries other DNA sequences with the same CDR3. This chain uses TRBV7-2 with TRBJ2-7; the D is unclear. Looked up from germline, CDR1 is SGHTA and CDR2 is FQGNSA. Trimming took 5 bases from V and 0 from J, leaving 5 bases between them. The CDR3 totals 12 residues. The CDR3 bases are TGTGCCAGCAGCCCCCACTCCTACGAGCAGTACTTC. This codes for CASSPHSYEQYF.

V is TRBV28 and J is TRBJ1-5; D is uncertain. Germline loops: CDR1 MDHEN, CDR2 SYDVKM. The V gene lost 3 bases and the J gene lost 5 bases, with 5 bases spanning the gap. The CDR3 sequence is 12 residues long. CDR3 residues: CASSLYHQPQHF. The CDR3 DNA sequence: TGTGCCAGCAGTTTGTATCATCAGCCCCAGCATTTT.

The chain joins TRBV5-8 to TRBJ1-5; D remains unclear. Trimming pared 2 bases from V and 0 bases from J, leaving 12 bases between. CDR1 and CDR2 from the germline V gene are SGHTS and YDEGEE. This CDR3 is built from 16 residues. The CDR3 loop reads CASSFPGVYSNQPQHF. The CDR3, as DNA: TGTGCCAGCAGCTTTCCCGGGGTCTATAGCAATCAGCCCCAGCATTTT.

The rearrangement uses TRBV5-8 and TRBJ1-2; perhaps TRBD1 as D (6 bases). The V and J ends lost 0 bases and 4 bases respectively, with 13 bases between them. The V gene's germline CDR1 is SGHTS and CDR2 YDEGEE. CDR3 length equals 15 residues. CDR3 nucleotides: TGTGCCAGCAGCTTGGGAGGGGGGATGTTCTATGGCTACACCTTC. Amino acid sequence: CASSLGGGMFYGYTF.

This chain links TRBV5-4 with TRBJ2-1; TRBD2 matches 12 bases. Germline trimming cut 2 bases from V and 5 bases from J; bases unmatched to any gene: 2. The V gene's germline CDR1 is SGHNT and CDR2 YYREEE (reference sequence). The CDR3 covers 15 residues. DNA for the CDR3: TGTGCCAGCAGCTTTAGACTAGCGGGAGACAATGAGCAGTTCTTC. Translating it yields CASSFRLAGDNEQFF.

The chain carries TRBV19 and TRBJ1-3; TRBD1 aligns across 7 bases. The CDR3 covers 18 residues. Germline CDR1 LNHDA, CDR2 SQIVND (reference sequence). The ends lost 6 bases at V and 0 bases at J; junction bases unmatched: 14. CDR3 sequence: CASRSAQGRKGSGNTIYF. Here the CDR3 DNA reads TGTGCCAGTAGGTCGGCACAGGGGAGGAAGGGCTCTGGAAACACCATATATTTT.

Turning to this clone: Other DNA sequences from this sample encode an identical CDR3 as well. The chain links TRBV10-3 to TRBJ2-5; 8 bases align to TRBD2. There are 13 residues in the CDR3. The V segment lost 5 bases and the J segment 1 base; nucleotides outside the gene matches: 0. The germline CDR1 and CDR2 sequences are ENHRY and SYGVKD. CDR3 in DNA: TGTGCCATCAGTACTAGCGGCCAAGAGACCCAGTACTTC. Translated, it gives CAISTSGQETQYF.

V gene TRBV6-5 combines with J gene TRBJ1-2; 7 nucleotides agree with TRBD1. The CDR3 loop spans 14 amino acids. The V gene end was trimmed by 8 bases and the J gene end by 4 bases; junction bases not matched to a gene: 10. Germline CDR1 and CDR2: MNHEY and SVGAGI. The CDR3 coding sequence is TGTGCCAGCCAGGGGCAGGGGGAGAGCTATGGCTACACCTTC. Translation gives CASQGQGESYGYTF.

This clone appeared a single time. The J gene is TRBJ2-3, the V gene TRBV7-6; 14 bases fit TRBD2. There are 19 residues in the CDR3. V gave up 5 bases and J gave up 1 base; unmatched junction bases: 11. The V gene's germline CDR1 is SGHVS and CDR2 FNYEAQ. In DNA, the CDR3 is TGTGCCAGCAGCCGACTGACTAGCGGGAGGGCCCTCGGCACAGATACGCAGTATTTT. It is translated as CASSRLTSGRALGTDTQYF.

The chain is built from TRBV5-1 and TRBJ1-1, with 7 bases aligning to TRBD1. The junction had 9 bases not matched to a gene; V was cut back by 1 base and J by 12 bases. Germline V gives CDR1 SGHRS, CDR2 YFSETQ. This CDR3 has 13 amino acids. CDR3 loop: CASSLTATGLPFF. The CDR3 nucleotides read TGCGCCAGCAGCTTGACCGCGACAGGGCTTCCTTTCTTT.

The chain has TRBV7-3 and TRBJ2-1; 11 nucleotides align to TRBD2. CDR1 is SGHTA and CDR2 is FQGTGA in the germline V gene. The CDR3 contains 17 residues. Losses at the gene ends were 4 bases for V and 6 bases for J; bases not matched to a gene: 11. CDR3 coding DNA: TGTGCCAGCAGCTCCCTAGCGGGAGGCCCTTTTGGCAATGAGCAGTTCTTC. Translated: CASSSLAGGPFGNEQFF.

The count of this clone is one. The V gene is TRBV7-9, the J gene TRBJ2-7; maybe TRBD2 (6 bases). V was pared by 5 bases and J by 1 base, with 24 bases between. Germline CDR1 and CDR2: SEHNR and FQNEAQ (reference sequence). This CDR3 is built from 18 residues. The CDR3 here is CASSPLAFRDSPSYEQYF. The CDR3 DNA is TGTGCCAGCAGCCCTCTCGCATTCCGGGACTCGCCTTCCTACGAGCAGTACTTC.